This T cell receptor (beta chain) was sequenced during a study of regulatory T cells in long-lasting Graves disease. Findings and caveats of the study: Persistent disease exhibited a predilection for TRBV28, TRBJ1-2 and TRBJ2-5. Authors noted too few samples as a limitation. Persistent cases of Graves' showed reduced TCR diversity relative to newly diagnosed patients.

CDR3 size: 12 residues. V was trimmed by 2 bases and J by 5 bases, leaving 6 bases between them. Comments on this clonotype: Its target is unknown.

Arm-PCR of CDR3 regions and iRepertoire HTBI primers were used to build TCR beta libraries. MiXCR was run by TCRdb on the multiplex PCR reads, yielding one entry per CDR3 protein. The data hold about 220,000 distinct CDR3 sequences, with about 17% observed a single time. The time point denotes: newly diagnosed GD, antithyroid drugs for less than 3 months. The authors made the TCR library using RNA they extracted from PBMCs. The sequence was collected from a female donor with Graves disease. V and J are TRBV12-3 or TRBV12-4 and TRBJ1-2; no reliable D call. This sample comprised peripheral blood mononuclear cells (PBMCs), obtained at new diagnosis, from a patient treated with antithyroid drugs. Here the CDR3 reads CASSLSRYGYTF. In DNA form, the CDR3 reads TGTGCCAGCAGTTTAAGTCGGTATGGCTACACCTTC.